This T cell receptor (beta chain) was obtained from a study of cytomegalovirus exposure and HLA in healthy donors. Study-level information: One earlier analysis, a look at 150 million to 200 million T cells, found some 110 million unique TCR beta sequences.

In the PCR, 60 Vbeta and 13 Jbeta primers were used. Produced via immunoSEQ multiplex PCR; TCRdb's table is partial and in-frame only. The sample has approximately 85,000 clones; 80% are singletons. CDR3 size: 11 residues. Germline V CDR1 and CDR2: SEHNR, FQNEAQ (reference sequence). V shed 6 bases, J shed 9 bases, and the junction held 4 bases outside the gene matches. The sample taken for sequencing was PBMCs. The chain employs TRBV7-9 and TRBJ1-1, with 7 bases matching TRBD1. The receptor was derived from a man over 45 in good health and CMV-seropositive. The CDR3 region has the DNA TGTGCCAGCAGAATGACAGGGCAAGCTTTCTTT. Translation: CASRMTGQAFF.